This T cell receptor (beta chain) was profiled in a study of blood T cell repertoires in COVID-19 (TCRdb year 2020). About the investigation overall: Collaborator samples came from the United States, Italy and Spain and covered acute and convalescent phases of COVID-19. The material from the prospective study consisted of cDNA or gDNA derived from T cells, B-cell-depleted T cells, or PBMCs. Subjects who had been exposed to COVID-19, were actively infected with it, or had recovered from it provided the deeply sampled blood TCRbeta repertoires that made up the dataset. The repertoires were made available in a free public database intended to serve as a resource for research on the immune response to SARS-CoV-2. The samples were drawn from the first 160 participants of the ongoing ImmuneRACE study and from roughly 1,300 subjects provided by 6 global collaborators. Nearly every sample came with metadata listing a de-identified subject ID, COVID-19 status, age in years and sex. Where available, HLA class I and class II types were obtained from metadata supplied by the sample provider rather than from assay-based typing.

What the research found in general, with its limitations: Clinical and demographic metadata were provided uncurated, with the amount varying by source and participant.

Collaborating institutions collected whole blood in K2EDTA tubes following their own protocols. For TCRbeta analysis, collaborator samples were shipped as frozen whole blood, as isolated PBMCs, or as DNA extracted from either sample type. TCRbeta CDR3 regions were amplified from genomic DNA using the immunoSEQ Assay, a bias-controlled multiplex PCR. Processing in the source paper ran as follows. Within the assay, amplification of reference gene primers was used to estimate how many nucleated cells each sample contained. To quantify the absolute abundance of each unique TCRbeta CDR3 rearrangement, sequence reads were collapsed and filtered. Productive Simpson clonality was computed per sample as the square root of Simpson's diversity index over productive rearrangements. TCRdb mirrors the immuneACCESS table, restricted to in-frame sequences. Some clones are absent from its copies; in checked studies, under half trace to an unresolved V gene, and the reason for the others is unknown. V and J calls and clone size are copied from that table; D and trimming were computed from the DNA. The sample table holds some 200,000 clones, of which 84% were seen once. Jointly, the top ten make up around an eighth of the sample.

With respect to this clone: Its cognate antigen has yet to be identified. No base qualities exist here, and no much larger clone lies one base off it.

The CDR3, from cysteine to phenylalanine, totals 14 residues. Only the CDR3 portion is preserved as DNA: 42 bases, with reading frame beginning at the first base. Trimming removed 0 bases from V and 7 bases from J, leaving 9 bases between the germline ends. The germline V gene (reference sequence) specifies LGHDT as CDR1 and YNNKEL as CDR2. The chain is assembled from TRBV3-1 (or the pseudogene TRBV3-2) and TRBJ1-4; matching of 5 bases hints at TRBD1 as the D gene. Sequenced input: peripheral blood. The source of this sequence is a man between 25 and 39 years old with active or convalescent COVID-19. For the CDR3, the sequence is CASSQDRDGEKLFF. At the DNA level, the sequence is TGTGCCAGCAGCCAAGACAGGGATGGTGAAAAACTGTTTTTT.